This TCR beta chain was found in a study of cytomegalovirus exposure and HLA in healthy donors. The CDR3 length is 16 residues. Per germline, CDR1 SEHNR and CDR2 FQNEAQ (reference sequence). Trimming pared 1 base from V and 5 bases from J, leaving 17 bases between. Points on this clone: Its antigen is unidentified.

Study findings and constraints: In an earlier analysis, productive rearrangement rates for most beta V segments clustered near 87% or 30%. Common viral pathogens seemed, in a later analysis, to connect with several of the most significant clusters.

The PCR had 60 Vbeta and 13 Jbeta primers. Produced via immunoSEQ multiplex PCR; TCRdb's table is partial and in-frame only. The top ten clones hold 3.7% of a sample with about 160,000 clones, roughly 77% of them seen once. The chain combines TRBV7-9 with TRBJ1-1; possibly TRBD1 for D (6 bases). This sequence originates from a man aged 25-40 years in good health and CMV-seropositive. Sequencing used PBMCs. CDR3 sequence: CASSLDREGFGTEAFF. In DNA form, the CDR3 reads TGTGCCAGCAGCTTAGACAGGGAGGGATTTGGTACTGAAGCTTTCTTT.